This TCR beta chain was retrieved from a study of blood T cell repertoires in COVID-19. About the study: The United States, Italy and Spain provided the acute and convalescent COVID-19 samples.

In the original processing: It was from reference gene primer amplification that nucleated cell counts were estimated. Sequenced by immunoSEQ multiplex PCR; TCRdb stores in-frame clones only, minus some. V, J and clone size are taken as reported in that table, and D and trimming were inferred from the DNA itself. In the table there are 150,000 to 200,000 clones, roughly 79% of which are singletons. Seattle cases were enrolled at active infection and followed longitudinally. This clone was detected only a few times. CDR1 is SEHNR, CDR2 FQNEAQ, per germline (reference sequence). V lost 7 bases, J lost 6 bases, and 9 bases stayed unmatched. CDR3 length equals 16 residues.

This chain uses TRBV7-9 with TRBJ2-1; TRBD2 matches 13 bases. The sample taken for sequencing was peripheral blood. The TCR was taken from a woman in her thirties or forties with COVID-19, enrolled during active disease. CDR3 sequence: CASTGERTSGSNEQFF. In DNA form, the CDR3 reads TGTGCCAGCACGGGGGAGAGGACTAGCGGGAGCAATGAGCAGTTCTTC.